A single sample gave rise to the 31 T cell receptor beta chains below, sequenced in a study of blood T cell repertoires in COVID-19. Assay used: immunoSEQ multiplex PCR; TCRdb lists only in-frame clones, some missing. The repertoire has about 130,000 clones, 80% to 85% of them found once; the top ten carry around 4.1%. Sequencing used peripheral blood. The receptors were gathered from a woman aged 45 to 65 with acute or convalescent COVID-19.

This chain joins TRBV4-2 and TRBJ2-2; D unresolved. Germline V gene lookup returns CDR1 LGHNA and CDR2 YNFKEQ. V was trimmed by 0 bases and J by 6 bases, leaving 8 bases between them. There are 14 residues in the CDR3. CDR3 region: CASSQEAQAGELFF. In nucleotides, the CDR3 is TGTGCCAGCAGCCAAGAGGCGCAGGCCGGGGAGCTGTTTTTT.

V gene TRBV28 combines with J gene TRBJ2-7; 10 positions match TRBD1. The CDR3 is 15 residues long. The V gene end was trimmed by 6 bases and the J gene end by 5 bases; junction bases not matched to a gene: 10. Germline loops: CDR1 MDHEN, CDR2 SYDVKM. DNA of the CDR3: TGTGCCAGCAGCCGAGGGACAGGGGTAACGGACGAGCAGTACTTC. Protein: CASSRGTGVTDEQYF.

This clone was seen once. The V call is TRBV4-2, the J call TRBJ1-3, with a weak D call TRBD1 (5 bases). CDR1 and CDR2 from the germline V gene are LGHNA and YNFKEQ. The CDR3 is 17 residues long. With 3 bases removed from V and 2 bases from J, the gap between germline ends came to 17 bases. The CDR3 region is CASSQAERRGTGNTIYF. In DNA, the CDR3 is TGTGCCAGCAGCCAGGCAGAAAGACGGGGGACTGGAAACACCATATATTTT.

This clone was observed once. The J gene is TRBJ2-7, the V gene TRBV3-1 (or the pseudogene TRBV3-2); 11 bases match TRBD2. Germline CDR1 LGHDT, CDR2 YNNKEL (reference sequence). There are 15 residues in the CDR3. The V segment lost 4 bases and the J segment 1 base; nucleotides outside the gene matches: 3. Here the CDR3 reads CASSRLAGSSYEQYF. In nucleotides, the CDR3 is TGTGCCAGCAGCCGACTAGCGGGGAGTTCCTACGAGCAGTACTTC.

The chain is built from TRBV5-6 and TRBJ1-1; 7 positions agree with TRBD1. The J segment lost 6 bases and the V segment lost 0 bases, leaving 14 bases of the junction unmatched. From germline, CDR1 is SGHDT and CDR2 YYEEEE. The CDR3 spans 17 residues. This CDR3 is CASSLGSTGLRGSEAFF. The CDR3 coding sequence is TGTGCCAGCAGCTTGGGGTCGACAGGGTTGCGGGGTTCTGAAGCTTTCTTT. The entire variable domain, with the rest obtained from reference TRBV5-6 and TRBJ1-1, is as follows: DAGVTQSPTHLIKTRGQQVTLRCSPKSGHDTVSWYQQALGQGPQFIFQYYEEEERQRGNFPDRFSGHQFPNYSSELNVNALLLGDSALYLCASSLGSTGLRGSEAFFGQGTRLTVV.

This chain links TRBV5-8 with TRBJ1-2, with a tentative D call TRBD1 (5 bases). The CDR3 totals 13 residues. Germline CDR1 and CDR2: SGHTS and YDEGEE. Trimming removed 5 bases from V and 5 bases from J, with 13 bases in between. CDR3 residues: CASRHDSPYGYTF. The CDR3, as DNA: TGTGCCAGCAGACATGACAGTCCTTATGGCTACACCTTC.

This clone has only a few counts. This chain connects TRBV9 to TRBJ2-1, with 11 bases fitting TRBD1. CDR1 SGDLS and CDR2 YYNGEE come from the germline V gene. The CDR3 is made up of 17 amino acids. J lost 10 bases, V lost 2 bases, and 14 bases had no gene match. CDR3 amino acids: CASSVALSDRGLDEQFF. CDR3 bases: TGTGCCAGCAGCGTCGCTCTGTCGGACAGGGGGCTCGACGAGCAGTTCTTC.

The V and J genes are TRBV5-1 and TRBJ2-3; 9 bases are a match to TRBD1. Germline V CDR1 and CDR2: SGHRS, YFSETQ. V shed 4 bases, J shed 0 bases, and the junction held 6 bases outside the gene matches. CDR3 length equals 16 residues. The CDR3 nucleotides read TGCGCCAGCAGCGGAGGGACAGGGACTAGCACAGATACGCAGTATTTT. Its translation is CASSGGTGTSTDTQYF.

The chain is built from TRBV19 and TRBJ1-2; 8 positions agree with TRBD1. The CDR3 runs to 14 residues. The germline CDR1 and CDR2 sequences are LNHDA and SQIVND (reference sequence). The V segment lost 6 bases and the J segment 3 bases; nucleotides outside the gene matches: 6. CDR3 sequence: CASRRQGQDYGYTF. The CDR3 DNA reads as TGTGCCAGTAGAAGACAGGGGCAAGACTATGGCTACACCTTC.

V is TRBV11-2 and J is TRBJ2-2; D remains unclear. CDR3 length: 15 residues. V was cut by 2 bases and J by 2 bases, with 9 bases left in between. Germline CDR1 and CDR2: SGHAT and FQNNGV. As DNA, the CDR3 is TGTGCCAGCAGCTTATTTTTGAGTAACACCGGGGAGCTGTTTTTT. Protein sequence: CASSLFLSNTGELFF. The variable domain in full, completed from reference TRBV11-2 and TRBJ2-2, reads EAGVAQSPRYKIIEKRQSVAFWCNPISGHATLYWYQQILGQGPKLLIQFQNNGVVDDSQLPKDRFSAERLKGVDSTLKIQPAKLEDSAVYLCASSLFLSNTGELFFGEGSRLTVL.

The chain combines TRBV18 with TRBJ1-2, with no clear D. CDR3 length: 13 residues. Germline values: CDR1 KGHSH, CDR2 LQKENI. Trimming removed 0 bases from V and 6 bases from J, with 8 bases in between. CDR3 loop: CASSPPKGDGYTF. CDR3 DNA sequence: TGTGCCAGCTCACCACCGAAGGGAGATGGCTACACCTTC.

This clone occurred a few times. The chain couples TRBV25-1 to TRBJ2-1; a weak D match, TRBD2 (5 bases). CDR1 and CDR2 from the germline V gene are MGHDK and SYGVNS. CDR3 size: 16 residues. Trimming left V 3 bases short and J 6 bases short, with 18 bases between. The CDR3 nucleotides are TGTGCCAGCAGTGATCCGCGGCAGGAGGTGTTCAATGAGCAGTTCTTC. It translates to CASSDPRQEVFNEQFF.

This chain uses TRBV5-1 with TRBJ1-1, with 8 bases that match TRBD1. CDR1 is SGHRS, CDR2 YFSETQ, per germline. V gave up 3 bases and J gave up 1 base; unmatched junction bases: 11. CDR3 length: 17 residues. The CDR3 reads CASSSPDRDRANTEAFF. As DNA, the CDR3 is TGCGCCAGCAGCTCCCCGGACAGGGATCGAGCGAACACTGAAGCTTTCTTT. Variable domain in full (rest from reference TRBV5-1 and TRBJ1-1): KAGVTQTPRYLIKTRGQQVTLSCSPISGHRSVSWYQQTPGQGLQFLFEYFSETQRNKGNFPGRFSGRQFSNSRSEMNVSTLELGDSALYLCASSSPDRDRANTEAFFGQGTRLTVV.

The rearrangement uses TRBV29-1 and TRBJ2-3; D is ambiguous. This CDR3 has 11 residues. Germline CDR1 SQVTM, CDR2 ANQGSEA. The CDR3 bases are TGCGTGCTAGTTCGGCAGAATACGCAGTATTTT. Protein: CVLVRQNTQYF.

The rearrangement uses TRBV3-1 (or the pseudogene TRBV3-2) and TRBJ1-2, with 7 bases matching TRBD1. The V and J ends lost 6 bases and 4 bases, in that order; junction bases with no gene match: 5. CDR3 length: 13 residues. CDR1 LGHDT and CDR2 YNNKEL come from the germline V gene (reference sequence). DNA for the CDR3: TGTGCCAGCAGACATACAGGGGTCTATGGCTACACCTTC. Translating gives CASRHTGVYGYTF.

This clone was seen more than once but under ten times. CDR3 sequence: CASSLWEGTEAFF. The CDR3, as DNA: TGTGCCAGCAGCTTGTGGGAGGGCACTGAAGCTTTCTTT. This chain links TRBV5-6 with TRBJ1-1, with D uncertain. This CDR3 spans 13 amino acids. Trimming pared 1 base from V and 4 bases from J, leaving 8 bases between. The germline gives CDR1 SGHDT, CDR2 YYEEEE.

The V gene is TRBV28, the J gene TRBJ1-4; 7 bases fit TRBD1. The CDR3 totals 16 residues. Germline loops: CDR1 MDHEN, CDR2 SYDVKM. J was trimmed by 0 bases and V by 6 bases; bases with no gene match: 7. The CDR3 DNA sequence: TGTGCCAGCAGCTGGACAGGTTTTGCAACTAATGAAAAACTGTTTTTT. It is translated as CASSWTGFATNEKLFF.

V usage is TRBV28 and J usage is TRBJ1-1, with 8 bases fitting TRBD1. The CDR3 spans 15 residues. Germline V gene data show CDR1 as MDHEN and CDR2 as SYDVKM. Trimming cost V 7 bases and J 1 base; bases outside gene matches: 8. CDR3 nucleotide sequence: TGTGCCAGCACACAACAGGGGGGTGGGAACACTGAAGCTTTCTTT. Its translation: CASTQQGGGNTEAFF.

The rearrangement joins TRBV6-5 to TRBJ2-1; 11 bases line up with TRBD2. The CDR3 covers 15 residues. Trimming cost V 6 bases and J 7 bases; bases outside gene matches: 8. Germline V lookup: CDR1 MNHEY, CDR2 SVGAGI. CDR3: CASRDRTSGPNEQFF. DNA for the CDR3: TGTGCCAGCAGAGACAGGACTAGCGGGCCTAATGAGCAGTTCTTC.

The rearrangement joins TRBV27 to TRBJ1-4, with D maybe TRBD1 (6 bases). The CDR3 has 14 amino acids. Per the germline V gene, CDR1 is MNHEY and CDR2 is SMNVEV (reference sequence). The germline V and J ends were trimmed by 6 bases and 8 bases, with 16 bases remaining between them. This chain's CDR3 is CASSWGQGSEKLFF. CDR3 in DNA: TGTGCCAGCAGCTGGGGGCAGGGCTCAGAAAAACTGTTTTTT.

V usage is TRBV15 and J usage is TRBJ1-5; D not certain. With 1 base removed from V and 7 bases from J, the gap between germline ends came to 11 bases. Germline V lookup: CDR1 LNHNV, CDR2 YYDKDF (reference sequence). The CDR3 spans 14 residues. The CDR3 reads CATSRVRGWQPQHF. The CDR3 DNA follows: TGTGCCACCAGCAGAGTGCGGGGTTGGCAGCCCCAGCATTTT.

The V and J genes are TRBV10-1 and TRBJ2-3, with 7 bases that match TRBD2. The CDR3 is 16 residues long. The V gene end was trimmed by 4 bases and the J gene end by 4 bases; junction bases not matched to a gene: 11. Per germline, CDR1 WNHNN and CDR2 SYGVQD (reference sequence). In DNA form, the CDR3 reads TGCGCCAGCAGTGCCCGGGGAGCGGGGAGTGCAGATACGCAGTATTTT. Translation: CASSARGAGSADTQYF.

This clone has a handful of counts. This CDR3 is also generated by other DNA sequences in the sample. The J gene is TRBJ2-2, the V gene TRBV18; 9 positions agree with TRBD1. This CDR3 region has 15 residues. J lost 4 bases, V lost 4 bases, and 4 bases had no gene match. Per germline, CDR1 KGHSH and CDR2 LQKENI. CDR3 in amino acids: CASSLGQGTTGELFF. The CDR3 DNA reads as TGTGCCAGCTCACTAGGACAGGGGACCACCGGGGAGCTGTTTTTT.

There are a few counts of this clone. J is TRBJ2-5 and V is TRBV19, with TRBD1 matching 8 bases. V shed 5 bases, J shed 4 bases, and the junction held 12 bases outside the gene matches. Germline V gene sequence: CDR1 LNHDA, CDR2 SQIVND (reference sequence). The CDR3 extends over 16 amino acids. CDR3 sequence: CASSPGGGRAIETQYF. DNA for the CDR3: TGTGCCAGTAGTCCAGGGGGCGGCAGGGCGATAGAGACCCAGTACTTC.

The V and J genes are TRBV6-2 or TRBV6-3 and TRBJ1-1; possible D gene TRBD1, 5 bases. Germline V gene sequence: CDR1 MNHEY, CDR2 SVGEGT. The CDR3 is made up of 13 amino acids. Between the trimmed V and J ends, which lost 5 bases and 10 bases, there was a span of 17 bases. CDR3 coding DNA: TGTGCCAGCAGTATGACCCCGGGTGGGGCAGCTTTCTTT. This codes for CASSMTPGGAAFF.

The chain couples TRBV11-2 to TRBJ1-2; no firm D call. Germline-derived CDR1 and CDR2 are SGHAT and FQNNGV. V shed 0 bases and J shed 3 bases, with 8 bases lying between them. The CDR3 loop spans 14 amino acids. This CDR3 reads CASSLDRSDYGYTF. For the CDR3, the DNA is TGTGCCAGCAGCTTAGATAGGAGTGACTATGGCTACACCTTC.

V is TRBV18 and J is TRBJ1-2; TRBD1 agrees at 7 bases. From germline, CDR1 is KGHSH and CDR2 LQKENI. The CDR3 extends over 15 amino acids. After removal of 4 bases from V and 2 bases from J, the junction contained 7 bases not matched to a gene. DNA of the CDR3: TGTGCCAGCTCACTGGGACAGCAACGCAACTATGGCTACACCTTC. It is translated as CASSLGQQRNYGYTF.

The gene calls are TRBV18 and TRBJ2-5; D gene ambiguous. CDR3 length: 12 amino acids. Trimming pared 3 bases from V and 5 bases from J, leaving 7 bases between. Germline CDR1 and CDR2: KGHSH and LQKENI. CDR3 in amino acids: CASSPEVETQYF. For the CDR3, the DNA is TGTGCCAGCTCACCCGAGGTTGAGACCCAGTACTTC.

The chain couples TRBV2 to TRBJ2-6; D gene ambiguous. The CDR3 consists of 14 residues. Germline V gene lookup returns CDR1 SNHLY and CDR2 FYNNEI. Trimming cost V 5 bases and J 0 bases, with 5 bases left between them. The CDR3 is CASSTYSGANVLTF. CDR3 DNA: TGTGCCAGCAGTACTTACTCTGGGGCCAACGTCCTGACTTTC.

The rearrangement links TRBV7-2 to TRBJ1-1; 12 bases are shared with TRBD1. V lost 1 base and J lost 7; bases outside the gene matches: 10. This CDR3 spans 17 amino acids. The V gene's germline CDR1 is SGHTA and CDR2 FQGNSA. CDR3 residues: CASSLVGTGGVIREAFF. The CDR3 DNA sequence: TGTGCCAGCAGCTTAGTAGGGACAGGGGGCGTCATACGTGAAGCTTTCTTT.

V and J are TRBV18 and TRBJ1-1; weak D call: TRBD1 (6 bases). The ends were cut back, 5 bases at V and 3 bases at J, with 7 bases in the middle. Looked up from germline, CDR1 is KGHSH and CDR2 is LQKENI. This CDR3 spans 12 amino acids. CDR3 loop: CASSSGDTEAFF. In nucleotides, the CDR3 is TGTGCCAGCTCATCAGGGGACACTGAAGCTTTCTTT. The entire variable domain, with the rest obtained from reference TRBV18 and TRBJ1-1, is as follows: NAGVMQNPRHLVRRRGQEARLRCSPMKGHSHVYWYRQLPEEGLKFMVYLQKENIIDESGMPKERFSAEFPKEGPSILRIQQVVRGDSAAYFCASSSGDTEAFFGQGTRLTVV.